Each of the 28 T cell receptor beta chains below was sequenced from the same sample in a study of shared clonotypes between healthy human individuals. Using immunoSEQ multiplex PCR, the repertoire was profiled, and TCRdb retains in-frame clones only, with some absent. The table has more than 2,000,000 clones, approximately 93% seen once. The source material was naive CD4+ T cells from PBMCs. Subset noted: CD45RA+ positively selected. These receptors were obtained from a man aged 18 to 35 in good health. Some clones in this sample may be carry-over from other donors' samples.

CDR3 bases: TGTGCCAGCAGCCCCCCAGGCGGGAGACGGTACAATGAGCAGTTCTTC. It codes for CASSPPGGRRYNEQFF. The gene calls are TRBV7-3 and TRBJ2-1, with 7 bases fitting TRBD2. The CDR3 runs 16 residues. Germline CDR1 reads SGHTA; CDR2 reads FQGTGA. Trimming at V came to 5 bases and at J to 4 bases, leaving 11 bases not matched to a gene.

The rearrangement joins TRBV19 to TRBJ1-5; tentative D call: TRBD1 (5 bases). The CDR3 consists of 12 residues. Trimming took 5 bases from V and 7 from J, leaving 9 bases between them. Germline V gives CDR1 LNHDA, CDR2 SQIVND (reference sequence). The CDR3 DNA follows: TGTGCCAGTAGTGACAGCGGACAGCCCCAGCATTTT. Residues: CASSDSGQPQHF.

The CDR3: CASSLYRRDTLYEQYF. The CDR3 bases are TGTGCCAGCAGTTTGTACAGGCGGGACACCCTCTACGAGCAGTACTTC. The genes are TRBV27 and TRBJ2-7; D possibly matches TRBD1 or TRBD2 (6 bases each). V lost 3 bases and J lost 3, with 18 bases in between. Germline CDR1 reads MNHEY; CDR2 reads SMNVEV (reference sequence). This CDR3 region has 16 residues.

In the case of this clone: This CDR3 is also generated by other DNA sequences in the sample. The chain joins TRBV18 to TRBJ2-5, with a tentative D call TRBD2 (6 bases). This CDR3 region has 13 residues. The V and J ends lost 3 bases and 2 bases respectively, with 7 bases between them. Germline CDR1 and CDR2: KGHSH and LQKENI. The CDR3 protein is CASSPGGQETQYF. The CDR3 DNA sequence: TGTGCCAGCTCACCGGGGGGACAAGAGACCCAGTACTTC.

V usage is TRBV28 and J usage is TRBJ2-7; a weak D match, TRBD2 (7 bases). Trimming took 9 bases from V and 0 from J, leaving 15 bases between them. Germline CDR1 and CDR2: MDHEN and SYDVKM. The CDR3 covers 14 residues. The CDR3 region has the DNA TGTGCCAGTGAAAGGGGGGGAACCTCCTACGAGCAGTACTTC. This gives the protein CASERGGTSYEQYF.

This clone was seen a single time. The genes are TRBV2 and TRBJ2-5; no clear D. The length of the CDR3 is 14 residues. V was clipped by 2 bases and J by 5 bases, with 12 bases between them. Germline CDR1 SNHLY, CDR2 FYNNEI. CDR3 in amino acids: CASSERAARETQYF. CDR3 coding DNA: TGTGCCAGCAGTGAAAGGGCGGCCAGGGAGACCCAGTACTTC.

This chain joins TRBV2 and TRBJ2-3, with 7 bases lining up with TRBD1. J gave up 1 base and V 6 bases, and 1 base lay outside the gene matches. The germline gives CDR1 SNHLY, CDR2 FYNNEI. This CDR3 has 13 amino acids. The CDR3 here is CASRTGGTDTQYF. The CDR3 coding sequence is TGTGCCAGCAGAACAGGGGGCACAGATACGCAGTATTTT.

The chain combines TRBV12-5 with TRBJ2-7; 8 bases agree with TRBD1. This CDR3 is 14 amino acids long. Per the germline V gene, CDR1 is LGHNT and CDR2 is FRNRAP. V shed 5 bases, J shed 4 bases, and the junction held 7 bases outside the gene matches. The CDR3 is CASGKGQGGYEQYF. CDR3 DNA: TGTGCTAGTGGTAAAGGACAGGGCGGTTACGAGCAGTACTTC. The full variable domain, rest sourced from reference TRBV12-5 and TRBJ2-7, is DARVTQTPRHKVTEMGQEVTMRCQPILGHNTVFWYRQTMMQGLELLAYFRNRAPLDDSGMPKDRFSAEMPDATLATLKIQPSEPRDSAVYFCASGKGQGGYEQYFGPGTRLTVT.

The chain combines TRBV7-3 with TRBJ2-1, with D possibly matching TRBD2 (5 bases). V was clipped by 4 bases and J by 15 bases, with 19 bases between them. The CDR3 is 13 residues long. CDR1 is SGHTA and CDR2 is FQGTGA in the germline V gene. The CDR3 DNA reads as TGTGCCAGCAGCTCCCCCGGACTGTCCGGACTGTTCTTC. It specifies CASSSPGLSGLFF.

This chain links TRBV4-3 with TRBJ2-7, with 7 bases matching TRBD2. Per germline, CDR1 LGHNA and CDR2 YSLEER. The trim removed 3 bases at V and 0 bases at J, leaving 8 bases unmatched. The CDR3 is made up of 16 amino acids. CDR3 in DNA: TGCGCCAGCAGCCAGGCCCTAGCGGCCAGCTCCTACGAGCAGTACTTC. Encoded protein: CASSQALAASSYEQYF.

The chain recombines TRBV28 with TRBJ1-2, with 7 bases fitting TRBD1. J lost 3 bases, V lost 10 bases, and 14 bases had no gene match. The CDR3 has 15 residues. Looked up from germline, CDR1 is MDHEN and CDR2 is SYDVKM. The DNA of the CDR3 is TGTGCCACTCGCACTACGAGGGGGCAGCACTATGGCTACACCTTC. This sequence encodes CATRTTRGQHYGYTF.

DNA for the CDR3: TGTGCATCGTCGACTAGCGGGAGTTCCTGGTCGGGCGAGCAGTACTTC. This codes for CASSTSGSSWSGEQYF. The chain links TRBV27 to TRBJ2-7, with TRBD2 identical over 12 bases. In germline, CDR1 is MNHEY, CDR2 SMNVEV (reference sequence). This CDR3 region has 16 residues.

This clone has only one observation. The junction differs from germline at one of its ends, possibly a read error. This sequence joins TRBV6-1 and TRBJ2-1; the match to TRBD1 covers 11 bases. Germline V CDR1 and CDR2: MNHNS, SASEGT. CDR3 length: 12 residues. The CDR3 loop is CASLQIGDRGVF. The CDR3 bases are TGTGCCAGCCTTCAAATAGGGGACAGGGGGGTCTTC.

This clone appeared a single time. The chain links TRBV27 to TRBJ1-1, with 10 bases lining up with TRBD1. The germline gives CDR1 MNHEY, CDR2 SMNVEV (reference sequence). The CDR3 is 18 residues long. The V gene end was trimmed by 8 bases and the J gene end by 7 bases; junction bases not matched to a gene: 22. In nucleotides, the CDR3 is TGTGCCAGCCGAAAAGCGCTCCTCCGGGACAGGGGAGATGGTGAAGCTTTCTTT. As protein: CASRKALLRDRGDGEAFF.

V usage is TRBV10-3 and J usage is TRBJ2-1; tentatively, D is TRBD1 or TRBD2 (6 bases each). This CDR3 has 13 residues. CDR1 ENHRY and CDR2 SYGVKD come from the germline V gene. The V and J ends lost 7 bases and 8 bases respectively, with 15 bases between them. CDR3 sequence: CAIKGGPGYEQFF. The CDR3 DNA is TGTGCCATCAAGGGGGGCCCCGGCTATGAGCAGTTCTTC.

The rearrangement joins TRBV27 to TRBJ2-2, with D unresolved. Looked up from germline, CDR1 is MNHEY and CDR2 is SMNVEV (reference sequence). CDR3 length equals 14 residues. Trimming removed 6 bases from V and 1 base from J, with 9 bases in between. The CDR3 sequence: CASRHGRNTGELFF. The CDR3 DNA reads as TGTGCCAGCAGACACGGACGGAACACCGGGGAGCTGTTTTTT.

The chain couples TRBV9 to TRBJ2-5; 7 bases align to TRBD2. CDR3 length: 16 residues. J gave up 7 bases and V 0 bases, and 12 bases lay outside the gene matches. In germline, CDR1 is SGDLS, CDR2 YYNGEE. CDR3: CASSVGPAGPLRTQYF. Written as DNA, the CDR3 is TGTGCCAGCAGCGTAGGTCCAGCGGGGCCGCTACGGACCCAGTACTTC.

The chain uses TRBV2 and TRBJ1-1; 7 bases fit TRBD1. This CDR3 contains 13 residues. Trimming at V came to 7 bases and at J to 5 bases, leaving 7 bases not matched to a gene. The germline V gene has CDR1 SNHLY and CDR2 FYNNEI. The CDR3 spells CASMRQGLTEAFF. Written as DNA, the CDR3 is TGTGCCAGCATGAGACAGGGTTTAACTGAAGCTTTCTTT.

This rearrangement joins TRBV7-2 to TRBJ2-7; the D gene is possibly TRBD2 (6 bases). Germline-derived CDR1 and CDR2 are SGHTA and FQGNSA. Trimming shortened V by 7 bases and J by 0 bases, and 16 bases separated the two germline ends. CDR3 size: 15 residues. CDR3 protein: CASTQPSGDSYEQYF. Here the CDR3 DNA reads TGTGCCAGCACCCAGCCCTCGGGGGACTCCTACGAGCAGTACTTC.

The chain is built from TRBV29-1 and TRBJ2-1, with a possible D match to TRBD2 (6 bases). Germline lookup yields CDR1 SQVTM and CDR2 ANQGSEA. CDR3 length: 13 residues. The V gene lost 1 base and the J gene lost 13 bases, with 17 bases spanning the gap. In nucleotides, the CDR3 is TGCAGCGTTGAAGTCTCCGCCGGGAGCCCACAGTTCTTC. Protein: CSVEVSAGSPQFF.

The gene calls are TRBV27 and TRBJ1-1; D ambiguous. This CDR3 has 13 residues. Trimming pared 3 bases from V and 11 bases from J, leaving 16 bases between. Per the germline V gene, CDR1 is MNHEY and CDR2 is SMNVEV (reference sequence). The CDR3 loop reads CASSFWAVGEAFF. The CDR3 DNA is TGTGCCAGCAGTTTCTGGGCGGTCGGGGAGGCTTTCTTT.

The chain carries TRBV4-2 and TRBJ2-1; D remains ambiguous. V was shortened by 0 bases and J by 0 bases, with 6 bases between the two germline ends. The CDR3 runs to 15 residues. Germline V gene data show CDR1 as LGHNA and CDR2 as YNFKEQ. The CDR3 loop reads CASSQELASYNEQFF. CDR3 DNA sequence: TGTGCCAGCAGCCAAGAACTCGCCTCCTACAATGAGCAGTTCTTC.

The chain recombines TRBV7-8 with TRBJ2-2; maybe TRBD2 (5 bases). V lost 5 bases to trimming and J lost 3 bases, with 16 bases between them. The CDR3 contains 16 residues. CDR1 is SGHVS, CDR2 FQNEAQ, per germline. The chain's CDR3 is CASSQTRSVYTGELFF. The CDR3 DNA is TGTGCCAGCAGCCAAACTAGGTCGGTTTACACCGGGGAGCTGTTTTTT.

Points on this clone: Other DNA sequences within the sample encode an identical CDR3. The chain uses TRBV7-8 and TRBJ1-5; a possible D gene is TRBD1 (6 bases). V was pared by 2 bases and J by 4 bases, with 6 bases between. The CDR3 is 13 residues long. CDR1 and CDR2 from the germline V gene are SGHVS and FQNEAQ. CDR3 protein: CASSLRGNQPQHF. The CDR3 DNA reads TGTGCCAGCAGCTTAAGGGGGAATCAGCCCCAGCATTTT.

The CDR3 reads CASNTPGVPPGEQYF. The CDR3 nucleotides are TGTGCCAGCAACACCCCGGGGGTCCCACCGGGAGAGCAGTACTTC. V usage is TRBV28 and J usage is TRBJ2-7; tentatively, D is TRBD2 (6 bases). Germline CDR1 and CDR2: MDHEN and SYDVKM. Trimming removed 7 bases at V and 7 bases at J, with 23 bases between. This CDR3 contains 15 residues.

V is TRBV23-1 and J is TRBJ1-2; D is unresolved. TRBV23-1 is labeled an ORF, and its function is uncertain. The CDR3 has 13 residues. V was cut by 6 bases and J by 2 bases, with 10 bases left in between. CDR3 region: CASSQTRNYGYTF. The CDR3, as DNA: TGCGCCAGCAGCCAGACTCGGAACTATGGCTACACCTTC.

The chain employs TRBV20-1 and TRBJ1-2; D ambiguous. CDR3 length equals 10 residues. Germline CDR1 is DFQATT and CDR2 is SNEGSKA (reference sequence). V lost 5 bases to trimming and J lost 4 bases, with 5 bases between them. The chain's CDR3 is CSAPRYGYTF. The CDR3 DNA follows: TGCAGTGCTCCCCGCTATGGCTACACCTTC.

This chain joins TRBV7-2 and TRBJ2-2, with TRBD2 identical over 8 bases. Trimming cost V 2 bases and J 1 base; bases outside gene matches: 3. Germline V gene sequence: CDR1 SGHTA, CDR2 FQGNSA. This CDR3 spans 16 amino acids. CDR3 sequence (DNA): TGTGCCAGCAGCTTATTTAGCGGGATGAACACCGGGGAGCTGTTTTTT. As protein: CASSLFSGMNTGELFF.